This TCR beta chain derives from a study of Graves' ophthalmopathy and Graves' hyperthyroidism. The overall study: Pretreatment peripheral blood was obtained at initial diagnosis.

This clonotype was detected many times. Looked up from germline, CDR1 is SNHLY and CDR2 is FYNNEI. The CDR3 loop spans 15 amino acids. V shed 5 bases and J shed 0 bases, with 11 bases lying between them. Moderate-to-severe activity, CAS ≥3, NOSPECS ≥4 and a duration under 3 months were seen in donors with ophthalmopathy. Diagnosis was based on clinical symptoms, serum thyroxine, TRAb, thyroid ultrasound and orbital computed tomography. For repertoire sequencing, the TCR beta CDR3 regions were amplified from RNA transcripts. Amplification began with first-round RT-PCR using HTBI primers, then second-round multiplex PCR was performed. TCRdb analysed the multiplex PCR reads with MiXCR anew, one entry per CDR3 protein. The table lists approximately 160,000 distinct CDR3 sequences, just under 40% of them singletons.

The chain links TRBV2 to TRBJ2-4; D possibly matches TRBD1 or TRBD2 (5 bases each). The specimen sequenced was peripheral blood. The receptor's source is a man aged 25 to 40 with Graves' ophthalmopathy. CDR3 DNA sequence: TGTGCCAGCAGTCGGGACGAACTAGCCAAAAACATTCAGTACTTC. This sequence encodes CASSRDELAKNIQYF.